Listed below are T cell receptor beta chains from one sample, sequenced in a study of T cell repertoires in cytomegalovirus infection. What these receptors recognize is not known. TCRdb re-called the reads through MiXCR, storing one row per CDR3 protein. The sample consists of 200,000 to 250,000 distinct CDR3 sequences, roughly 34% of them appearing once. The specimen comprised CD8+ T cells from cultured PBMCs, sampled from culture after CMV antigen stimulation. These receptors all come from a human donor in good health (CMV status not recorded). Some clones in this sample may be carry-over from other donors' samples. Each CDR3 is given with its conserved first and last residue. A D gene is named only where the DNA matches it firmly. Rows give clone size only sometimes, using once, few, many, or a class for an expanded clone.

cdr3_aa: CAISPGQFEAFF; cdr3_nt: TGTGCCATCAGCCCGGGACAGTTTGAAGCTTTCTTT; v_call: TRBV10-3; clone_size: few; j_call: TRBJ1-1; d_call: TRBD1
cdr3_aa: CASSLAEGLNYGYTF; cdr3_nt: TGTGCCAGCAGCTTAGCCGAGGGACTAAACTATGGCTACACCTTC; v_call: TRBV7-9; clone_size: NA; j_call: TRBJ1-2; d_call: NA
cdr3_aa: CAISLSVLRYNEQFF; cdr3_nt: TGTGCCATCAGCCTTAGCGTGCTGCGTTACAATGAGCAGTTCTTC; v_call: TRBV10-3; clone_size: NA; j_call: TRBJ2-1; d_call: NA
cdr3_aa: CASSEGPSGSSTDTQYF; cdr3_nt: TGTGCCAGCAGTGAAGGCCCGTCAGGTTCTAGCACAGATACGCAGTATTTT; v_call: TRBV6-1; clone_size: few; j_call: TRBJ2-3; d_call: NA
cdr3_aa: CAISERTSGSIEQFF; cdr3_nt: TGTGCCATCAGTGAGAGGACTAGCGGGAGTATTGAGCAGTTCTTC; v_call: TRBV10-3; clone_size: NA; j_call: TRBJ2-1; d_call: TRBD2
cdr3_aa: CASSTTGLAIEQYF; cdr3_nt: TGTGCCAGCAGTACCACGGGACTAGCGATCGAGCAGTACTTC; v_call: TRBV28; clone_size: NA; j_call: TRBJ2-7; d_call: TRBD2
cdr3_aa: CASSSPGVLYGRPEETQYF; cdr3_nt: TGTGCCAGCAGCTCCCCCGGGGTATTGTACGGCCGACCGGAAGAGACCCAGTACTTC; v_call: TRBV7-6; clone_size: NA; j_call: TRBJ2-5; d_call: NA
cdr3_aa: CASGRSLGYEQYF; cdr3_nt: TGTGCCAGCGGGCGGAGTCTAGGGTACGAGCAGTACTTC; v_call: TRBV7-6; clone_size: many; j_call: TRBJ2-7; d_call: NA
cdr3_aa: CASSLVPFESSYNEQFF; cdr3_nt: TGTGCCAGCAGCTTAGTCCCTTTTGAGAGCTCCTACAATGAGCAGTTCTTC; v_call: TRBV7-8; clone_size: many; j_call: TRBJ2-1; d_call: NA
cdr3_aa: CASSLDRDSYNEQFF; cdr3_nt: TGTGCCAGCAGTTTGGACAGGGACTCCTACAATGAGCAGTTCTTC; v_call: TRBV6-2/TRBV6-3; clone_size: NA; j_call: TRBJ2-1; d_call: TRBD1
cdr3_aa: CASSFLWREGTDTQYF; cdr3_nt: TGTGCCAGCAGCTTTCTCTGGCGGGAGGGCACAGATACGCAGTATTTT; v_call: TRBV11-2; clone_size: NA; j_call: TRBJ2-3; d_call: TRBD2
cdr3_aa: CASSRGTSGSSSYNEQFF; cdr3_nt: TGTGCCAGCAGCCGCGGAACTAGCGGGTCAAGCTCCTACAATGAGCAGTTCTTC; v_call: TRBV4-2; clone_size: NA; j_call: TRBJ2-1; d_call: TRBD2
cdr3_aa: CASTFTDNTEAFF; cdr3_nt: TGTGCCAGCACCTTTACAGATAACACTGAAGCTTTCTTT; v_call: TRBV11-2; clone_size: few; j_call: TRBJ1-1; d_call: NA
cdr3_aa: CSARTSGNTDTQYF; cdr3_nt: TGCAGTGCAAGGACTAGCGGAAACACAGATACGCAGTATTTT; v_call: TRBV20-1; clone_size: NA; j_call: TRBJ2-3; d_call: TRBD2
cdr3_aa: CASRRTGMNTEAFF; cdr3_nt: TGTGCCAGCCGGCGGACGGGGATGAACACTGAAGCTTTCTTT; v_call: TRBV7-6; clone_size: NA; j_call: TRBJ1-1; d_call: NA
cdr3_aa: CASSLSVVDGYTF; cdr3_nt: TGTGCCAGCAGTTTATCGGTGGTGGATGGCTACACCTTC; v_call: TRBV27; clone_size: NA; j_call: TRBJ1-2; d_call: NA
cdr3_aa: CSAIVTEAFF; cdr3_nt: TGCAGCGCGATCGTCACTGAAGCTTTCTTT; v_call: TRBV29-1; clone_size: NA; j_call: TRBJ1-1; d_call: NA
cdr3_aa: CATPGSGDTPSTDTQYF; cdr3_nt: TGTGCCACCCCGGGTAGCGGGGATACTCCGAGCACAGATACGCAGTATTTT; v_call: TRBV6-1; clone_size: few; j_call: TRBJ2-3; d_call: TRBD2
cdr3_aa: CASSLLWRESDNEQFF; cdr3_nt: TGTGCCAGCAGCTTACTGTGGCGGGAATCTGACAATGAGCAGTTCTTC; v_call: TRBV11-2; clone_size: few; j_call: TRBJ2-1; d_call: NA
cdr3_aa: CAWIGVGYGYTF; cdr3_nt: TGTGCCTGGATCGGTGTAGGCTATGGCTACACCTTC; v_call: TRBV30; clone_size: NA; j_call: TRBJ1-2; d_call: NA
cdr3_aa: CAQGEGNTIYF; cdr3_nt: TGTGCCCAGGGGGAAGGAAACACCATATATTTT; v_call: TRBV12-3/TRBV12-4; clone_size: few; j_call: TRBJ1-3; d_call: TRBD1
cdr3_aa: CASTKSSGIDGYTF; cdr3_nt: TGTGCCAGCACCAAAAGCTCAGGGATCGATGGCTACACCTTC; v_call: TRBV7-9; clone_size: few; j_call: TRBJ1-2; d_call: NA
cdr3_aa: CASYSGSSYNEQFF; cdr3_nt: TGTGCCTCGTATAGCGGGAGCTCCTACAATGAGCAGTTCTTC; v_call: TRBV30; clone_size: NA; j_call: TRBJ2-1; d_call: TRBD2
cdr3_aa: CASSEGQGVYEQYF; cdr3_nt: TGTGCCAGCAGTGAGGGACAGGGGGTCTACGAGCAGTACTTC; v_call: TRBV2; clone_size: few; j_call: TRBJ2-7; d_call: TRBD1
cdr3_aa: CASSFGTQAGGGYTF; cdr3_nt: TGTGCCAGCAGTTTTGGAACCCAAGCGGGGGGTGGCTACACCTTC; v_call: TRBV5-6; clone_size: NA; j_call: TRBJ1-2; d_call: NA
cdr3_aa: CSVEDRLNEQYF; cdr3_nt: TGCAGCGTTGAGGACAGGCTCAACGAGCAGTACTTC; v_call: TRBV29-1; clone_size: NA; j_call: TRBJ2-7; d_call: TRBD1
cdr3_aa: CATRANGELFF; cdr3_nt: TGTGCCACCCGGGCCAACGGGGAGCTGTTTTTT; v_call: TRBV6-5; clone_size: NA; j_call: TRBJ2-2; d_call: NA
cdr3_aa: CASSFRTGEEPLHF; cdr3_nt: TGTGCCAGCAGTTTTAGGACAGGGGAGGAACCCCTCCACTTT; v_call: TRBV6-6; clone_size: NA; j_call: TRBJ1-6; d_call: TRBD1
cdr3_aa: CASSPNPLWMGTQYF; cdr3_nt: TGTGCCAGCAGCCCGAACCCTCTCTGGATGGGGACCCAGTACTTC; v_call: TRBV7-2; clone_size: few; j_call: TRBJ2-5; d_call: NA
cdr3_aa: CASSFWGGSLEAFF; cdr3_nt: TGTGCCAGCAGCTTTTGGGGGGGAAGTTTGGAGGCTTTCTTT; v_call: TRBV5-4; clone_size: NA; j_call: TRBJ1-1; d_call: NA
cdr3_aa: CASSLTRLVIMPNEQFF; cdr3_nt: TGTGCCAGCAGTTTAACCCGACTAGTAATCATGCCCAATGAGCAGTTCTTC; v_call: TRBV12-3/TRBV12-4; clone_size: NA; j_call: TRBJ2-1; d_call: NA
cdr3_aa: CASSLGGTVAHEQFF; cdr3_nt: TGTGCCAGCAGTTTAGGTGGGACAGTGGCCCATGAGCAGTTCTTC; v_call: TRBV12-3/TRBV12-4; clone_size: NA; j_call: TRBJ2-1; d_call: TRBD1
cdr3_aa: CASSPVVVAGGLNTQYF; cdr3_nt: TGTGCCAGCAGCCCCGTGGTAGTAGCGGGGGGGCTGAATACGCAGTATTTT; v_call: TRBV7-2; clone_size: NA; j_call: TRBJ2-3; d_call: TRBD2
cdr3_aa: CASSQARGLNEKLFF; cdr3_nt: TGTGCCAGCAGCCAAGCCAGGGGGCTGAATGAAAAACTGTTTTTT; v_call: TRBV4-2; clone_size: NA; j_call: TRBJ1-4; d_call: TRBD1
cdr3_aa: CASSYWDPVYNEQFF; cdr3_nt: TGTGCCAGCAGTTACTGGGACCCCGTCTACAATGAGCAGTTCTTC; v_call: TRBV6-6; clone_size: few; j_call: TRBJ2-1; d_call: NA
cdr3_aa: CASSSQGARAYNSPLHF; cdr3_nt: TGTGCCAGCAGCTCACAGGGGGCTAGAGCCTATAATTCACCCCTCCACTTT; v_call: TRBV7-9; clone_size: NA; j_call: TRBJ1-6; d_call: TRBD1
cdr3_aa: CASSLNPRGRFAFF; cdr3_nt: TGTGCCAGCAGTCTCAATCCGAGGGGGAGGTTTGCTTTCTTT; v_call: TRBV12-3/TRBV12-4; clone_size: NA; j_call: TRBJ1-1; d_call: NA
cdr3_aa: CATSRDQGGGETQYF; cdr3_nt: TGTGCCACCAGCAGAGATCAGGGGGGGGGAGAGACCCAGTACTTC; v_call: TRBV15; clone_size: NA; j_call: TRBJ2-5; d_call: NA
cdr3_aa: CASSPSSGFGGPFSYEQYF; cdr3_nt: TGTGCCAGCAGTCCCAGTTCAGGATTCGGGGGACCTTTCTCCTACGAGCAGTACTTC; v_call: TRBV12-3/TRBV12-4; clone_size: NA; j_call: TRBJ2-7; d_call: NA
cdr3_aa: CASSVGPNNEQFF; cdr3_nt: TGTGCCAGCAGCGTAGGACCGAACAATGAGCAGTTCTTC; v_call: TRBV9; clone_size: NA; j_call: TRBJ2-1; d_call: NA
cdr3_aa: CASSFPGEPGLAESSGANVLTF; cdr3_nt: TGTGCCAGCAGCTTCCCCGGAGAGCCGGGACTAGCGGAAAGCTCTGGGGCCAACGTCCTGACTTTC; v_call: TRBV7-4; clone_size: once; j_call: TRBJ2-6; d_call: TRBD2
cdr3_aa: CSVRDSGKVLGGELFF; cdr3_nt: TGCAGCGTACGGGACTCGGGGAAGGTGTTGGGCGGGGAGCTGTTTTTT; v_call: TRBV29-1; clone_size: few; j_call: TRBJ2-2; d_call: NA
cdr3_aa: CASSLAGMETQYF; cdr3_nt: TGTGCCAGCAGCTTAGCGGGGATGGAGACCCAGTACTTC; v_call: TRBV7-9; clone_size: few; j_call: TRBJ2-5; d_call: NA
cdr3_aa: CASSQSRDSNPNEQYF; cdr3_nt: TGTGCCAGCAGCCAGTCCCGGGACAGTAACCCCAACGAGCAGTACTTC; v_call: TRBV7-6; clone_size: NA; j_call: TRBJ2-7; d_call: TRBD1
cdr3_aa: CASSPLEGEGWNEQFF; cdr3_nt: TGTGCCAGCAGTCCCCTGGAGGGAGAAGGTTGGAATGAGCAGTTCTTC; v_call: TRBV28; clone_size: NA; j_call: TRBJ2-1; d_call: NA
cdr3_aa: CAISESRVTRAKTPNYGYTF; cdr3_nt: TGTGCCATCAGTGAGTCGAGGGTAACCAGGGCAAAAACCCCGAACTATGGCTACACCTTC; v_call: TRBV10-3; clone_size: NA; j_call: TRBJ1-2; d_call: NA
cdr3_aa: CASSPGLARDNEQFF; cdr3_nt: TGTGCCAGCAGCCCCGGACTAGCGAGGGACAATGAGCAGTTCTTC; v_call: TRBV12-3/TRBV12-4; clone_size: NA; j_call: TRBJ2-1; d_call: TRBD2
cdr3_aa: CASSLPPTGLNEKLFF; cdr3_nt: TGTGCCAGCAGCCTCCCCCCGACAGGGTTGAATGAAAAACTGTTTTTT; v_call: TRBV7-8; clone_size: many; j_call: TRBJ1-4; d_call: TRBD1
cdr3_aa: CASSDYEQYF; cdr3_nt: TGTGCCAGCAGTGACTACGAGCAGTACTTC; v_call: TRBV2; clone_size: many; j_call: TRBJ2-7; d_call: NA
cdr3_aa: CSARDEGNTEAFF; cdr3_nt: TGCAGTGCTAGAGATGAAGGGAACACTGAAGCTTTCTTT; v_call: TRBV20-1; clone_size: few; j_call: TRBJ1-1; d_call: NA
cdr3_aa: CASSLDSRAYEKYF; cdr3_nt: TGTGCAAGCAGCTTAGACTCTAGGGCCTACGAGAAGTACTTC; v_call: TRBV7-2; clone_size: NA; j_call: TRBJ2-7; d_call: NA
cdr3_aa: CASSLAGAPSISYEQYF; cdr3_nt: TGTGCCAGCAGCTTAGCTGGGGCACCCTCCATATCCTACGAGCAGTACTTC; v_call: TRBV7-6; clone_size: few; j_call: TRBJ2-7; d_call: NA
cdr3_aa: CASSNTGPGDQPQHF; cdr3_nt: TGTGCCAGCAGCAACACAGGGCCGGGGGATCAGCCCCAGCATTTT; v_call: TRBV7-9; clone_size: NA; j_call: TRBJ1-5; d_call: NA